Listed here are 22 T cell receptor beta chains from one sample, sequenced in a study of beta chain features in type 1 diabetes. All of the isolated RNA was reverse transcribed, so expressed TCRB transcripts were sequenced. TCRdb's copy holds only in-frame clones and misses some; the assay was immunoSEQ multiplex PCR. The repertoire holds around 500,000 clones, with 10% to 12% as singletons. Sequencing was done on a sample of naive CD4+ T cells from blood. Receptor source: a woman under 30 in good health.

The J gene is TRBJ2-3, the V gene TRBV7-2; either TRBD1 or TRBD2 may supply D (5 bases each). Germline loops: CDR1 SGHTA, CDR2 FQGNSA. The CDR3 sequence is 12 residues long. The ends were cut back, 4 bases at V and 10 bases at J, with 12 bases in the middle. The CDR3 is CASSYVGTAQYF. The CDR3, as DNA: TGTGCCAGCAGCTACGTAGGGACGGCGCAGTATTTT.

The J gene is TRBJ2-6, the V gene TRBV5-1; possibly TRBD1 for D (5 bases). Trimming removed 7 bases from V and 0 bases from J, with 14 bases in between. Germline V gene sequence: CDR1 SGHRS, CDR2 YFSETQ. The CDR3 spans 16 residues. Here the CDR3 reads CASSIGQSSGANVLTF. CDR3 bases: TGCGCCAGCTCCATTGGACAAAGCTCTGGGGCCAACGTCCTGACTTTC.

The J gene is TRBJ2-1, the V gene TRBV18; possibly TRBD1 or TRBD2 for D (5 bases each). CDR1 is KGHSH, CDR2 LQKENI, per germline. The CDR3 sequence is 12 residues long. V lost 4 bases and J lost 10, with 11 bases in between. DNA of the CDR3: TGTGCCAGCTCACTCTTAGGGACCGAGCAGTTCTTC. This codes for CASSLLGTEQFF.

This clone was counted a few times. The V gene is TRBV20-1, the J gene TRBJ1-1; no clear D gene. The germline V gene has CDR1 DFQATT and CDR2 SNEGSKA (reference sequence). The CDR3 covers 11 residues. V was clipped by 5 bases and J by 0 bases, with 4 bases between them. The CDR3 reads CSACMNTEAFF. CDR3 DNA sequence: TGCAGTGCTTGCATGAACACTGAAGCTTTCTTT.

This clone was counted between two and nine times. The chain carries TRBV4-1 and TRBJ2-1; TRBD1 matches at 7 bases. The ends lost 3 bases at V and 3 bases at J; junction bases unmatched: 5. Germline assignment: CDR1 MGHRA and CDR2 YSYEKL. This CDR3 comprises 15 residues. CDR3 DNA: TGCGCCAGCAGCCACCTCCGACAGGGCTACAATGAGCAGTTCTTC. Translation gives CASSHLRQGYNEQFF.

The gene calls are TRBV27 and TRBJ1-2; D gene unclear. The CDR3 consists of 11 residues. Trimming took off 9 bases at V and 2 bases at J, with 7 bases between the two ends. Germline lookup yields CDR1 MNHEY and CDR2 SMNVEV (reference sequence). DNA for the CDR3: TGTGCCAGTGGGGTGAACTATGGCTACACCTTC. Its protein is CASGVNYGYTF.

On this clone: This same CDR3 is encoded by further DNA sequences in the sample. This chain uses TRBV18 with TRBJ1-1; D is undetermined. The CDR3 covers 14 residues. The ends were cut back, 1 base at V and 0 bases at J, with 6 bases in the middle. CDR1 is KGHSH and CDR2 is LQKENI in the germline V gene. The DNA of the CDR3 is TGTGCCAGCTCACCACAGGGAATGAACACTGAAGCTTTCTTT. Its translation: CASSPQGMNTEAFF.

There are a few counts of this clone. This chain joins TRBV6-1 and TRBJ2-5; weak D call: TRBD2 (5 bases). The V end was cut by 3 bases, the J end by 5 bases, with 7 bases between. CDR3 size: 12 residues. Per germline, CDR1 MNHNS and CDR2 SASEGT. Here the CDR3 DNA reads TGTGCCAGCAGTGATTGGAGGGAGACCCAGTACTTC. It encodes CASSDWRETQYF.

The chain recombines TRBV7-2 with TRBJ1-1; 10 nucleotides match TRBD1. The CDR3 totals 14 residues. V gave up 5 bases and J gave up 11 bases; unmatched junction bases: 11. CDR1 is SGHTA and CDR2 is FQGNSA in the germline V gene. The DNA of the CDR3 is TGTGCCAGCAGCGGACGGACAGGGGGTTCCATCGCTTTCTTT. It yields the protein CASSGRTGGSIAFF.

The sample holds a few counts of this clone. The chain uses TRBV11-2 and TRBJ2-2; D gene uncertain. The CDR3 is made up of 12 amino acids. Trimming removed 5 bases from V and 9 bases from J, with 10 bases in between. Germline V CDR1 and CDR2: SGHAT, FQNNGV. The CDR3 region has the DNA TGTGCCAGCAGCCTTTTTTTGAGGGAGCTGTTTTTT. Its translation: CASSLFLRELFF.

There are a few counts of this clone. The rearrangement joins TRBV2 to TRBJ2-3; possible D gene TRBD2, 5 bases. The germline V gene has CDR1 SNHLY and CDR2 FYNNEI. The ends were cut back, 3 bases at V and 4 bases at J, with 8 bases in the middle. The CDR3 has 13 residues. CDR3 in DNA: TGTGCCAGCAGTGACTCGGGGTCAGATACGCAGTATTTT. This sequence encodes CASSDSGSDTQYF.

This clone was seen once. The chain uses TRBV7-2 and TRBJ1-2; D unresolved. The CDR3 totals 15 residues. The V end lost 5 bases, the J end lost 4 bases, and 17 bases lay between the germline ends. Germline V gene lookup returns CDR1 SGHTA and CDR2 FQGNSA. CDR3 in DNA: TGTGCCAGCAGCCAAGAATACACAGTGGGCTATGGCTACACCTTC. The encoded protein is CASSQEYTVGYGYTF.

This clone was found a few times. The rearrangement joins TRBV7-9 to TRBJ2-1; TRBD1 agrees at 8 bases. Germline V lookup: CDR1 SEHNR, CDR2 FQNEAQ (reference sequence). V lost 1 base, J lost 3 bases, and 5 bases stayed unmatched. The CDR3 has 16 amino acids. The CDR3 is CASSLGTGTGYNEQFF. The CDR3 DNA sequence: TGTGCCAGCAGCTTAGGCACGGGGACAGGCTACAATGAGCAGTTCTTC. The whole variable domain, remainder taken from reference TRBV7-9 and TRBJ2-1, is DTGVSQNPRHKITKRGQNVTFRCDPISEHNRLYWYRQTLGQGPEFLTYFQNEAQLEKSRLLSDRFSAERPKGSFSTLEIQRTEQGDSAMYLCASSLGTGTGYNEQFFGPGTRLTVL.

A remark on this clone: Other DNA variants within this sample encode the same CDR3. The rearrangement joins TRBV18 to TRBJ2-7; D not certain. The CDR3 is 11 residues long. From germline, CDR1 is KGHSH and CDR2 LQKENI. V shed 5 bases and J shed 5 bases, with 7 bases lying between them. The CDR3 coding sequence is TGTGCCAGCTCATCCGGCAACGAGCAGTACTTC. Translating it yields CASSSGNEQYF.

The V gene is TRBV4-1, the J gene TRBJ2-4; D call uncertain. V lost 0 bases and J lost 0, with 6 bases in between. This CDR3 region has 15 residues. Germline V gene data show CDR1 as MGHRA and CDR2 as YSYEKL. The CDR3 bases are TGCGCCAGCAGCCAAGATCAAATAGCCAAAAACATTCAGTACTTC. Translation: CASSQDQIAKNIQYF.

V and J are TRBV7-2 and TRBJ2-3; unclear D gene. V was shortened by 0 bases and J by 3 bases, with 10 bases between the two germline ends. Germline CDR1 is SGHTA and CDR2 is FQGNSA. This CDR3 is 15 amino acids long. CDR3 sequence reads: CASSLASGGTDTQYF. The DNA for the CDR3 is TGTGCCAGCAGCTTAGCGTCCGGCGGAACAGATACGCAGTATTTT.

The DNA of the CDR3 is TGTGCCAGCAGCCCGACTATCCAAGAGACCCAGTACTTC. Its translation: CASSPTIQETQYF. This rearrangement joins TRBV4-2 to TRBJ2-5; D is perhaps TRBD2 (5 bases). Trimming took 4 bases from V and 1 from J, leaving 7 bases between them. Germline V gene data show CDR1 as LGHNA and CDR2 as YNFKEQ. The CDR3 is 13 residues long.

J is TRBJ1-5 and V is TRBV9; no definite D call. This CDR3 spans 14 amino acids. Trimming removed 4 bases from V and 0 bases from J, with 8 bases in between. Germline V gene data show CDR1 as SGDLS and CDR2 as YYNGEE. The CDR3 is CASSSTSSNQPQHF. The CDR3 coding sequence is TGTGCCAGCAGCAGCACAAGTAGCAATCAGCCCCAGCATTTT.

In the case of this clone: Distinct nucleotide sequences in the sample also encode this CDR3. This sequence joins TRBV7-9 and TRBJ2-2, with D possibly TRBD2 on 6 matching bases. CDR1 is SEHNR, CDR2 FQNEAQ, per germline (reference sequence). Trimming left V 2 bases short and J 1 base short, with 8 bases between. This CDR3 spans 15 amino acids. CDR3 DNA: TGTGCCAGCAGCTTATCCGGGAGGAACACCGGGGAGCTGTTTTTT. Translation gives CASSLSGRNTGELFF.

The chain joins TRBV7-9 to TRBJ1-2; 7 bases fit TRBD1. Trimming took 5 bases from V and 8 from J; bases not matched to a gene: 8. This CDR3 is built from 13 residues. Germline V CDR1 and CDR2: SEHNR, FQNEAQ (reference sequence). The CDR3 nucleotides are TGTGCCAGCAGCCCAAGACAGGGCGGCGGCTACACCTTC. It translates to CASSPRQGGGYTF. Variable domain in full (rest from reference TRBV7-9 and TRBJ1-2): DTGVSQNPRHKITKRGQNVTFRCDPISEHNRLYWYRQTLGQGPEFLTYFQNEAQLEKSRLLSDRFSAERPKGSFSTLEIQRTEQGDSAMYLCASSPRQGGGYTFGSGTRLTVV.

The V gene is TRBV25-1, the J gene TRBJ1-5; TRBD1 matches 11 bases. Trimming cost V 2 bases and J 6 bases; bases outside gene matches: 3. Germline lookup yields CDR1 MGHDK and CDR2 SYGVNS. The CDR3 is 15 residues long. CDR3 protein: CASSEGGTGGQPQHF. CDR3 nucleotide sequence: TGTGCCAGCAGTGAAGGGGGGACAGGGGGTCAGCCCCAGCATTTT.

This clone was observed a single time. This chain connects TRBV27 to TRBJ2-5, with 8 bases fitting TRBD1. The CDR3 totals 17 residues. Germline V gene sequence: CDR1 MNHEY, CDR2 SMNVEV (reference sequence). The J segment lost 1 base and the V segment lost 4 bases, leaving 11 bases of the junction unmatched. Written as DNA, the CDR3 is TGTGCCAGCAGTTCACGAGGGCAGGGGGCGGCCCAAGAGACCCAGTACTTC. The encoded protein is CASSSRGQGAAQETQYF.